The 24 T cell receptor beta chains in this list originate from one sample, sequenced in a study of CD8 T cells in Susac syndrome. With random hexamers, reverse transcription was performed on about 0.5 to 1 ug of RNA. TCRdb ran MiXCR on the immunoSEQ multiplex PCR reads and lists one entry per CDR3 protein. The profile shows approximately 150,000 distinct CDR3 sequences, over 80% of them singletons. Sequences were obtained from CD8+ T cells from PBMCs. These receptors came from a human donor with multiple sclerosis.

The chain is built from TRBV7-9 and TRBJ2-3; the D is unclear. Between the trimmed V and J ends, which lost 5 bases and 4 bases, there was a span of 7 bases. This CDR3 is 12 amino acids long. Germline CDR1 SEHNR, CDR2 FQNEAQ (reference sequence). The CDR3: CASSHGSDTQYF. CDR3 DNA sequence: TGTGCCAGCAGCCATGGGTCAGATACGCAGTATTTT.

DNA of the CDR3: TGTGCCATCAGTGAGGGCGGCAGGGGGGCATATAATTCACCCCTCCACTTT. The encoded protein is CAISEGGRGAYNSPLHF. The chain combines TRBV10-3 with TRBJ1-6; TRBD1 agrees at 7 bases. The germline gives CDR1 ENHRY, CDR2 SYGVKD. The CDR3 consists of 17 residues. J lost 4 bases, V lost 2 bases, and 8 bases had no gene match.

The chain combines TRBV24-1 with TRBJ1-4; D is undetermined. V was shortened by 8 bases and J by 7 bases, with 13 bases between the two germline ends. CDR3 length equals 13 residues. Per the germline V gene, CDR1 is KGHDR and CDR2 is SFDVKD. CDR3 amino acids: CATIREGSEKLFF. The CDR3 region has the DNA TGTGCCACCATCCGGGAGGGTAGTGAAAAACTGTTTTTT.

The chain uses TRBV4-1 and TRBJ2-7; 8 bases agree with TRBD2. The germline CDR1 and CDR2 sequences are MGHRA and YSYEKL. The length of the CDR3 is 14 residues. V shed 5 bases and J 4 bases; nucleotides not matched to a gene: 7. The DNA of the CDR3 is TGCGCCAGCAGCTACTCCGGGGGGGCATACGAGCAGTACTTC. Amino acids: CASSYSGGAYEQYF.

The V call is TRBV12-3 or TRBV12-4, the J call TRBJ1-4; 12 nucleotides line up with TRBD1. This CDR3 is built from 16 residues. V shed 4 bases, J shed 8 bases, and the junction held 8 bases outside the gene matches. The CDR3 region has the DNA TGTGCCAGCAGTTCCGGGACAGGGGGCTTAGAAGAAAAACTGTTTTTT. Its translation: CASSSGTGGLEEKLFF.

This clonotype showed up just once. The J gene is TRBJ2-1, the V gene TRBV12-3 or TRBV12-4, with D uncertain. The CDR3 loop spans 11 amino acids. Trimming pared 1 base from V and 10 bases from J, leaving 5 bases between. The DNA of the CDR3 is TGTGCCAGCAGTTTAGTTCTGGAGCAGTTCTTC. Protein: CASSLVLEQFF.

Only one count was recorded for this clonotype. The chain combines TRBV20-1 with TRBJ2-1; D tentatively reads TRBD1 or TRBD2 (5 bases each). V lost 0 bases and J lost 8, with 29 bases in between. The CDR3 extends over 19 amino acids. The germline gives CDR1 DFQATT, CDR2 SNEGSKA (reference sequence). The CDR3 spells CSARDVGVAARLPFDEQFF. The CDR3 coding sequence is TGCAGTGCTAGAGATGTGGGGGTGGCTGCTAGACTCCCTTTCGATGAGCAGTTCTTC.

The chain uses TRBV7-9 and TRBJ1-2; no clear D. The CDR3 is 14 amino acids. The V gene's germline CDR1 is SEHNR and CDR2 FQNEAQ (reference sequence). In DNA, the CDR3 is TGTGCTACGACACGGCACTTGACATCCTATGGCTACACCTTC. Its translation: CATTRHLTSYGYTF. The complete variable domain, with remaining parts taken from reference TRBV7-9 and TRBJ1-2, reads DTGVSQNPRHKITKRGQNVTFRCDPISEHNRLYWYRQTLGQGPEFLTYFQNEAQLEKSRLLSDRFSAERPKGSFSTLEIQRTEQGDSAMYLCATTRHLTSYGYTFGSGTRLTVV.

The rearrangement joins TRBV9 to TRBJ2-5, with 8 bases that match TRBD2. With 0 bases clipped from V and 5 bases from J, the junction kept 9 bases outside the gene matches. Germline-derived CDR1 and CDR2 are SGDLS and YYNGEE. CDR3 length: 16 residues. The CDR3 DNA reads as TGTGCCAGCAGCGTAGAACCGGGGGGGCCCCGGGAGACCCAGTACTTC. The encoded protein is CASSVEPGGPRETQYF.

The J gene is TRBJ2-2, the V gene TRBV6-5; 12 positions match TRBD1. With 0 bases clipped from V and 6 bases from J, the junction kept 5 bases outside the gene matches. The CDR3 spans 17 residues. Germline assignment: CDR1 MNHEY and CDR2 SVGAGI. CDR3 DNA: TGTGCCAGCAGTTACTCTATGGGACAGGGGGCCGCCGGGGAGCTGTTTTTT. Translation: CASSYSMGQGAAGELFF.

This clonotype was seen a handful of times. The V call is TRBV5-5, the J call TRBJ1-2; D gene uncertain. Trimming took off 0 bases at V and 6 bases at J, with 6 bases between the two ends. This CDR3 is 12 amino acids long. Germline CDR1 and CDR2: SGHKS and YYEKEE (reference sequence). This CDR3 is CASSLEGNGYTF. The CDR3 DNA follows: TGTGCCAGCAGCTTGGAAGGTAATGGCTACACCTTC.

The chain is built from TRBV19 and TRBJ1-2, with D possibly matching TRBD1 (5 bases). The CDR3 sequence is 16 residues long. V shed 0 bases and J shed 3 bases, with 14 bases lying between them. From germline, CDR1 is LNHDA and CDR2 SQIVND (reference sequence). CDR3 sequence (DNA): TGTGCCAGTAGTATAGATCTGGAAGAGGGACACTATGGCTACACCTTC. Its translation: CASSIDLEEGHYGYTF.

V and J are TRBV5-1 and TRBJ1-2; 7 bases agree with TRBD1. This CDR3 is 13 amino acids long. Germline V gene lookup returns CDR1 SGHRS and CDR2 YFSETQ. The J segment lost 6 bases and the V segment lost 3 bases, leaving 5 bases of the junction unmatched. CDR3: CASSSQGIHGYTF. The CDR3 DNA sequence: TGCGCCAGCAGCTCACAGGGGATCCATGGCTACACCTTC.

The rearrangement uses TRBV4-3 and TRBJ2-2, with D tentatively TRBD1 (6 bases). From germline, CDR1 is LGHNA and CDR2 YSLEER. This CDR3 is 18 amino acids long. Trimming pared 0 bases from V and 6 bases from J, leaving 20 bases between. The CDR3 spells CASSQEHRAGALAGELFF. The DNA of the CDR3 is TGCGCCAGCAGCCAAGAGCACAGGGCAGGGGCGTTGGCCGGGGAGCTGTTTTTT.

The chain couples TRBV27 to TRBJ2-5, with 7 positions matching TRBD2. CDR1 and CDR2 (germline): MNHEY, SMNVEV (reference sequence). J gave up 3 bases and V 7 bases, and 14 bases lay outside the gene matches. There are 16 residues in the CDR3. Written as DNA, the CDR3 is TGTGCCAGCAATCCTATCATCGGGGGGTGGAAAGAGACCCAGTACTTC. Protein sequence: CASNPIIGGWKETQYF.

The CDR3 nucleotides read TGTGCCAGCAGCCAAGATCCAGTGACTAGCGGAACTACTCTCCCTACTCAGACCCAGTACTTC. It is translated as CASSQDPVTSGTTLPTQTQYF. The chain combines TRBV3-1 with TRBJ2-5, with TRBD2 matching over 9 bases. Germline trimming cut 0 bases from V and 6 bases from J; bases unmatched to any gene: 23. The CDR3 has 21 amino acids. The germline V gene encodes CDR1 LGHDT and CDR2 YNNKEL (reference sequence).

The count of this clonotype is one. The V call is TRBV5-1, the J call TRBJ2-2; D is undetermined. In germline, CDR1 is SGHRS, CDR2 YFSETQ. This CDR3 spans 14 amino acids. V shed 0 bases and J shed 3 bases, with 6 bases lying between them. The CDR3 sequence is CASSLEADTGELFF. The CDR3 nucleotides read TGCGCCAGCAGCTTGGAGGCGGACACCGGGGAGCTGTTTTTT.

This clonotype was counted a single time. This rearrangement joins TRBV19 to TRBJ1-1; D gene ambiguous. Germline V CDR1 and CDR2: LNHDA, SQIVND (reference sequence). The CDR3 has 14 amino acids. Trimming left V 3 bases short and J 0 bases short, with 8 bases between. CDR3 bases: TGTGCCAGTAGTATCGGGCCGATGAACACTGAAGCTTTCTTT. As protein: CASSIGPMNTEAFF.

The rearrangement links TRBV12-3 or TRBV12-4 to TRBJ1-1, with D uncertain. V was shortened by 1 base and J by 5 bases, with 11 bases between the two germline ends. There are 14 residues in the CDR3. In DNA, the CDR3 is TGTGCCAGCAGTTTAGGACGAATTGATACTGAAGCTTTCTTT. It specifies CASSLGRIDTEAFF.

This clonotype was counted only a few times. The chain carries TRBV19 and TRBJ2-7, with D uncertain. The germline V and J ends were trimmed by 7 bases and 2 bases, with 9 bases remaining between them. CDR1 and CDR2 from the germline V gene are LNHDA and SQIVND (reference sequence). The CDR3 is 12 amino acids. For the CDR3, the DNA is TGTGCCAGTACAGGCGGCGCCTACGAGCAGTACTTC. It translates to CASTGGAYEQYF.

The chain has TRBV11-2 and TRBJ1-1, with D perhaps TRBD1 (5 bases). This CDR3 region has 13 residues. Trimming took 0 bases from V and 5 from J, leaving 7 bases between them. Looked up from germline, CDR1 is SGHAT and CDR2 is FQNNGV. CDR3 DNA sequence: TGTGCCAGCAGCTTAGAGGGGCTGACTGAAGCTTTCTTT. It yields the protein CASSLEGLTEAFF. The entire variable domain, with the rest obtained from reference TRBV11-2 and TRBJ1-1, is as follows: EAGVAQSPRYKIIEKRQSVAFWCNPISGHATLYWYQQILGQGPKLLIQFQNNGVVDDSQLPKDRFSAERLKGVDSTLKIQPAKLEDSAVYLCASSLEGLTEAFFGQGTRLTVV.

The DNA of the CDR3 is TGTGCCAGCAGCTTACACCCGAGCTCCTACAATGAGCAGTTCTTC. Its translation is CASSLHPSSYNEQFF. V is TRBV7-9 and J is TRBJ2-1; no clear D. V lost 2 bases, J lost 0 bases, and 8 bases lay in between. This CDR3 has 15 amino acids. The germline CDR1 and CDR2 sequences are SEHNR and FQNEAQ (reference sequence).

This chain joins TRBV27 and TRBJ2-3; D unresolved. CDR1 is MNHEY and CDR2 is SMNVEV in the germline V gene (reference sequence). The V end lost 3 bases, the J end lost 0 bases, and 7 bases lay between the germline ends. The CDR3 is made up of 14 amino acids. The CDR3 DNA reads as TGTGCCAGCAGTTTCCAGGCGAGCACAGATACGCAGTATTTT. Its protein is CASSFQASTDTQYF.

The chain is built from TRBV5-1 and TRBJ1-2; weak D call: TRBD1 (5 bases). The germline V and J ends were trimmed by 2 bases and 1 base, with 15 bases remaining between them. This CDR3 has 16 residues. Per the germline V gene, CDR1 is SGHRS and CDR2 is YFSETQ. CDR3 sequence reads: CASSLGWGVDNYGYTF. DNA of the CDR3: TGCGCCAGCAGCTTAGGTTGGGGGGTTGATAACTATGGCTACACCTTC.